This T cell receptor beta chain was sequenced during a study of T cell responses to AZD1222 COVID-19 vaccine. Sequencing was performed with immunoSEQ multiplex PCR; in TCRdb, only in-frame clones are kept and a portion is missing. The table records more than 110,000 clones, roughly 90% of them present only once. Whether given at about 4 or about 12 weeks, second doses were pooled. Notes on the study in general: When two AZD1222 doses had been given, Spike-specific TCR breadth and depth rose. Regions 160-218 and 743-854 dominated among vaccine-associated CD4 TCRs spanning spike.

Per germline, CDR1 MNHEY and CDR2 SVGAGI. Trimming cost V 6 bases and J 0 bases, with 2 bases left between them. The CDR3 extends over 12 amino acids. In regard to this clone: Its antigen is still unknown.

The chain joins TRBV6-5 to TRBJ2-2, with unresolved D. The source is an adult who received the AZD1222 COVID-19 vaccine. Sequenced here: peripheral blood, sampled 28 days after the second AZD1222 dose. The CDR3 region has the DNA TGTGCCAGCAGCCCGAACACCGGGGAGCTGTTTTTT. Its protein is CASSPNTGELFF.